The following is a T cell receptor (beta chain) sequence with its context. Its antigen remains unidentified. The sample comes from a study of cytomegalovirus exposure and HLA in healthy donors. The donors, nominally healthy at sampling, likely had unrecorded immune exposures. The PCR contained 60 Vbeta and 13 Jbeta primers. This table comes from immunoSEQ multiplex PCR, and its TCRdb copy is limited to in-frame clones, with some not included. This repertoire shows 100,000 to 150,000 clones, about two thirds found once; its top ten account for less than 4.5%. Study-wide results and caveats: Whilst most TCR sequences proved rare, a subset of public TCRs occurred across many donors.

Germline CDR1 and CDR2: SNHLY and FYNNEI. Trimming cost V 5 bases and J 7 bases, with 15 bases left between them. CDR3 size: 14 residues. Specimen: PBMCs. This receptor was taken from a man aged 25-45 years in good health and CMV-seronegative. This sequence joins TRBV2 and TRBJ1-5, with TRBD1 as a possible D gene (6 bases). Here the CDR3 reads CASSLQGPYQPQHF. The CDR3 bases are TGTGCCAGCAGTTTACAGGGCCCTTACCAGCCCCAGCATTTT.